This passage covers 17 T cell receptor beta chains from one sample sequenced in a study of shared clonotypes between healthy human individuals (dated by TCRdb to between 2020 and 2021). For the CD8 naive samples, CD45RO-negative cells were positively selected for CCR7, yielding a CD45RA+CCR7+ population from which TemRA cells were excluded. The library was prepared using the immunoSEQ multiplex PCR assay. TCRdb mirrors the immuneACCESS table, restricted to in-frame sequences. Some clones are absent from its copies; in checked studies, under half trace to an unresolved V gene, and the reason for the others is unknown. This sample lists just over 2,000,000 clones; around 96% were detected once. The ten largest make up more than 0.95% of the sample. The sample taken for sequencing was naive CD8+ T cells sorted from blood. The cell subset or site label, as the study defines it: CD45RA+CCR7+. The receptors shown here come from a man aged 18 to 29 in good health.

The chain joins TRBV4-1 to TRBJ2-1; 8 bases are a match to TRBD1. This CDR3 is built from 16 residues. From germline, CDR1 is MGHRA and CDR2 YSYEKL. Trimming took 1 base from V and 4 from J; bases not matched to a gene: 6. The CDR3 nucleotides are TGCGCCAGCAGCCAAGTACCAGGGGGCACGTACAATGAGCAGTTCTTC. This codes for CASSQVPGGTYNEQFF.

V usage is TRBV4-3 and J usage is TRBJ2-1; TRBD2 matches at 9 bases. This CDR3 has 18 residues. Trimming cost V 3 bases and J 7 bases; bases outside gene matches: 16. CDR1 is LGHNA, CDR2 YSLEER, per germline. The CDR3 region has the DNA TGCGCCAGCAGCCATGACCTGTACCCGGGACTAGCAGGAAATGAGCAGTTCTTC. Protein: CASSHDLYPGLAGNEQFF.

This sequence joins TRBV4-3 and TRBJ2-5, with TRBD1 matching 7 bases. Germline CDR1 LGHNA, CDR2 YSLEER. There are 17 residues in the CDR3. V was pared by 0 bases and J by 5 bases, with 12 bases of the junction left unmatched. The CDR3 reads CASSQEVFEGAAETQYF. CDR3 in DNA: TGCGCCAGCAGCCAAGAAGTCTTTGAGGGGGCGGCGGAGACCCAGTACTTC.

CDR3 sequence reads: CAWSSGSSTGNQPQHF. CDR3 bases: TGTGCCTGGAGTTCCGGCTCGTCGACAGGGAATCAGCCCCAGCATTTT. V usage is TRBV30 and J usage is TRBJ1-5; 7 nucleotides agree with TRBD1. J gave up 4 bases and V 2 bases, and 11 bases lay outside the gene matches. The CDR3 loop spans 16 amino acids. Germline V gene data show CDR1 as GTSNPN and CDR2 as SVGIG (reference sequence).

This clone appeared once. The CDR3 reads CASSRTIKETQYF. The CDR3 coding sequence is TGTGCCAGCAGCAGGACTATAAAAGAGACCCAGTACTTC. V and J are TRBV7-8 and TRBJ2-5, with a tentative D call TRBD2 (6 bases). CDR3 length: 13 residues. Germline-derived CDR1 and CDR2 are SGHVS and FQNEAQ. V gave up 5 bases and J gave up 3 bases, with 10 bases separating them.

This sequence joins TRBV9 and TRBJ2-5; 11 nucleotides align to TRBD2. The CDR3 runs 17 residues. V shed 4 bases, J shed 5 bases, and the junction held 13 bases outside the gene matches. CDR1 SGDLS and CDR2 YYNGEE come from the germline V gene. CDR3 amino acids: CASSSGELAGAGETQYF. CDR3 sequence (DNA): TGTGCCAGCAGCTCAGGGGAACTAGCGGGAGCCGGTGAGACCCAGTACTTC.

The chain joins TRBV11-2 to TRBJ2-2, with 14 bases aligning to TRBD2. V shed 1 base and J 5 bases; nucleotides not matched to a gene: 9. Germline V gene sequence: CDR1 SGHAT, CDR2 FQNNGV. The CDR3 totals 19 residues. CDR3 nucleotide sequence: TGTGCCAGCAGCTTAGCGCCGGGACTAGCGGGAGTCGTGACCGGGGAGCTGTTTTTT. Translating it yields CASSLAPGLAGVVTGELFF.

This chain links TRBV7-9 with TRBJ2-1; 12 bases agree with TRBD2. Per the germline V gene, CDR1 is SEHNR and CDR2 is FQNEAQ (reference sequence). With V trimmed by 5 bases and J by 8 bases, 10 bases remained unmatched. CDR3 length equals 16 residues. This chain's CDR3 is CASSPRTSGIGDEQFF. Written as DNA, the CDR3 is TGTGCCAGCAGCCCGAGGACTAGCGGGATAGGCGATGAGCAGTTCTTC.

The chain employs TRBV19 and TRBJ2-7; D is possibly TRBD2 (6 bases). V was shortened by 6 bases and J by 3 bases, with 15 bases between the two germline ends. The CDR3 consists of 14 residues. Looked up from germline, CDR1 is LNHDA and CDR2 is SQIVND (reference sequence). This CDR3 is CASRPSGSFYEQYF. Written as DNA, the CDR3 is TGTGCCAGTAGGCCAAGCGGGTCTTTCTACGAGCAGTACTTC.

The rearrangement uses TRBV6-6 and TRBJ1-1; 8 positions match TRBD1. The CDR3 extends over 16 amino acids. Unmatched junction bases numbered 12, after V lost 6 bases and J lost 3 bases. The germline CDR1 and CDR2 sequences are MNHNY and SVGAGI (reference sequence). CDR3 region: CASSRKPLQGDTEAFF. The CDR3 DNA is TGTGCCAGCAGCCGGAAGCCTCTACAGGGGGACACTGAAGCTTTCTTT.

This chain joins TRBV7-9 and TRBJ2-3, with 8 bases lining up with TRBD2. The junction had 10 bases not matched to a gene; V was cut back by 4 bases and J by 1 base. Per the germline V gene, CDR1 is SEHNR and CDR2 is FQNEAQ (reference sequence). The CDR3 has 17 residues. This chain's CDR3 is CASSYFGLAARTDTQYF. Here the CDR3 DNA reads TGTGCCAGCAGCTACTTTGGACTAGCAGCCCGCACAGATACGCAGTATTTT.

The chain is built from TRBV9 and TRBJ2-7; the D call may be TRBD1 or TRBD2 (5 bases each). CDR1 SGDLS and CDR2 YYNGEE come from the germline V gene. The ends were cut back, 0 bases at V and 1 base at J, with 11 bases in the middle. The CDR3 length is 15 residues. CDR3 sequence reads: CASSVGDAESYEQYF. In nucleotides, the CDR3 is TGTGCCAGCAGCGTAGGGGACGCGGAGTCCTACGAGCAGTACTTC.

This chain connects TRBV6-6 to TRBJ1-1, with a possible D match to TRBD1 (5 bases). The CDR3 is 16 residues long. V was cut by 0 bases and J by 2 bases, with 13 bases left in between. Per the germline V gene, CDR1 is MNHNY and CDR2 is SVGAGI (reference sequence). The CDR3 loop is CASSYSTGGDNTEAFF. The CDR3 coding sequence is TGTGCCAGCAGTTACTCGACTGGGGGAGATAACACTGAAGCTTTCTTT.

In the case of this clone: In the same sample, other DNA sequences code for this CDR3. CDR3 DNA: TGCGCCAGCAGCTTAGAGGGCCTCTCTGGAAACACCATATATTTT. Encoded protein: CASSLEGLSGNTIYF. This rearrangement joins TRBV5-1 to TRBJ1-3; D unresolved. Trimming removed 2 bases at V and 0 bases at J, with 9 bases between. This CDR3 is built from 15 residues. Germline CDR1 reads SGHRS; CDR2 reads YFSETQ.

This clone was counted only a few times. Without the conserved terminal phenylalanine or tryptophan, this CDR3 likely stems from a read error. The genes are TRBV7-2 and TRBJ1-5; D not certain. In germline, CDR1 is SGHTA, CDR2 FQGNSA. Trimming took 2 bases from V and 12 from J, leaving 11 bases between them. The CDR3 consists of 12 residues. The CDR3 spells CASSLKSSDQHS. In nucleotides, the CDR3 is TGTGCCAGCAGCTTAAAGTCATCAGACCAGCATTCT.

This rearrangement joins TRBV10-3 to TRBJ2-7; TRBD2 matches at 8 bases. The CDR3 runs 21 residues. The germline V gene has CDR1 ENHRY and CDR2 SYGVKD. V gave up 3 bases and J gave up 5 bases; unmatched junction bases: 27. The chain's CDR3 is CAISDPGLGGVSGDFQDEQYF. CDR3 sequence (DNA): TGTGCCATCAGTGACCCGGGACTAGGGGGGGTTAGCGGGGATTTTCAGGACGAGCAGTACTTC.

As for this clone: The same CDR3 also results from other DNA sequences found in this sample. The chain carries TRBV2 and TRBJ2-1; D unclear. Germline V CDR1 and CDR2: SNHLY, FYNNEI. This CDR3 spans 13 amino acids. V gave up 6 bases and J gave up 0 bases, with 6 bases separating them. The CDR3 protein is CASRASSYNEQFF. CDR3 DNA sequence: TGTGCCAGCAGGGCGTCCTCCTACAATGAGCAGTTCTTC.